This T cell receptor beta chain originates from a study of T cell responses to AZD1222 COVID-19 vaccine. In the case of this clone: Its antigen is unknown.

J lost 5 bases, V lost 0 bases, and 8 bases had no gene match. This CDR3 contains 16 residues. Germline V gives CDR1 SGHAT, CDR2 FQNNGV. TCRdb keeps only in-frame clones here, not all; method: immunoSEQ multiplex PCR. The data show about 150,000 clones, approximately 90% seen once. Study outcomes and limitations: White British ancestry dominated among donors, who included more females, and clonal diversity was possibly underestimated. Among AZD1222 vaccinees, only five to seven were seropositive at baseline. Among vaccine-associated CD4 TCRs, coverage spanned spike, with dominance at 160-218 and 743-854.

The clonotype was recovered from an adult in good health. The sample was peripheral blood, taken on day 0 of AZD1222 vaccination. This chain uses TRBV11-2 with TRBJ2-5, with 8 bases that match TRBD1. The CDR3 loop reads CASSLDRAGGGETQYF. The CDR3 DNA reads as TGTGCCAGCAGCTTAGATCGGGCAGGGGGCGGGGAGACCCAGTACTTC. Full variable domain (rest looked up from reference TRBV11-2 and TRBJ2-5): EAGVAQSPRYKIIEKRQSVAFWCNPISGHATLYWYQQILGQGPKLLIQFQNNGVVDDSQLPKDRFSAERLKGVDSTLKIQPAKLEDSAVYLCASSLDRAGGGETQYFGPGTRLLVL.